These 16 T cell receptor beta chains originate from one sample sequenced in a study of CD8 T cells in ankylosing spondylitis (TCRdb year 2017). What these receptors recognize is not known. Library generation was performed with 5' RACE. The instrument was an Illumina HiSeq 2500. TCRdb ran its own pipeline on the public reads, namely fastp trimming at Q25 and MiXCR clone calling, and kept in-frame beta chains. Identical CDR3 protein sequences are pooled into one entry, listed with their most common genes and DNA. In all, the sample holds roughly 400,000 distinct CDR3 sequences, and about 20% of those were seen once. The ten most abundant clones make up about 16% of the sample. Broader findings and caveats from the paper: Blood from ankylosing spondylitis patients appeared to be characterized by a TCR beta motif composed of under ten highly homologous amino acid variants.

Material for sequencing was blood, either unsorted or a sorted T cell fraction (not recorded which). The receptors here all came from a male donor with ankylosing spondylitis.

The V call is TRBV7-9, the J call TRBJ2-7; unclear D gene. The CDR3 contains 13 residues. The V gene's germline CDR1 is SEHNR and CDR2 FQNEAQ (reference sequence). V lost 5 bases to trimming and J lost 7 bases, with 15 bases between them. For the CDR3, the DNA is TGTGCCAGCAGCGGCTTAGAAGAGTGGGAGCAGTACTTC. This translates into CASSGLEEWEQYF.

This clonotype turned up a few times. The gene calls are TRBV9 and TRBJ2-5, with D perhaps matching TRBD1 or TRBD2 (5 bases each). The CDR3 runs 13 residues. Germline values: CDR1 SGDLS, CDR2 YYNGEE. The V and J ends lost 0 bases and 7 bases respectively, with 10 bases between them. The DNA for the CDR3 is TGTGCCAGCAGCGTAGAGGGACGTTCGACCCAGTACTTC. This translates into CASSVEGRSTQYF.

This clonotype was recorded a few times. The chain joins TRBV7-2 to TRBJ2-3, with TRBD1 identical over 10 bases. The V gene's germline CDR1 is SGHTA and CDR2 FQGNSA. The CDR3 extends over 15 amino acids. With V trimmed by 5 bases and J by 0 bases, 2 bases remained unmatched. CDR3 in amino acids: CASSDRGRSTDTQYF. CDR3 in DNA: TGTGCCAGCAGCGACAGGGGGCGCAGCACAGATACGCAGTATTTT.

V is TRBV6-1 and J is TRBJ2-1; D gene ambiguous. V lost 5 bases, J lost 0 bases, and 8 bases lay in between. The V gene's germline CDR1 is MNHNS and CDR2 SASEGT. The CDR3 has 14 amino acids. CDR3 in amino acids: CASSKTYSYNEQFF. CDR3 DNA sequence: TGTGCCAGCAGTAAAACTTACTCCTACAATGAGCAGTTCTTC.

This clonotype showed up just once. The CDR3 sequence is CASSPTGNSPLHF. The DNA of the CDR3 is TGTGCCAGCAGCCCGACAGGGAATTCACCCCTCCACTTT. The chain has TRBV7-3 and TRBJ1-6, with 7 bases that match TRBD1. Per germline, CDR1 SGHTA and CDR2 FQGTGA. The CDR3 has 13 amino acids. The V segment lost 5 bases and the J segment 7 bases; nucleotides outside the gene matches: 2.

Many counts were recorded for this clonotype. The rearrangement uses TRBV5-1 and TRBJ2-2; 11 bases fit TRBD1. The J segment lost 4 bases and the V segment lost 4 bases, leaving 3 bases of the junction unmatched. The V gene's germline CDR1 is SGHRS and CDR2 YFSETQ. This CDR3 comprises 15 residues. Here the CDR3 reads CASSLGQGGTGELFF. The CDR3 DNA is TGCGCCAGCAGCCTGGGACAGGGGGGCACCGGGGAGCTGTTTTTT. The full variable domain, in which reference TRBV5-1 and TRBJ2-2 provide the parts outside the CDR3, is KAGVTQTPRYLIKTRGQQVTLSCSPISGHRSVSWYQQTPGQGLQFLFEYFSETQRNKGNFPGRFSGRQFSNSRSEMNVSTLELGDSALYLCASSLGQGGTGELFFGEGSRLTVL.

This clonotype was seen only a few times. The chain recombines TRBV20-1 with TRBJ2-7, with TRBD2 matching 8 bases. The germline V gene has CDR1 DFQATT and CDR2 SNEGSKA (reference sequence). The CDR3 covers 15 residues. The V and J ends lost 1 base and 1 base, in that order; junction bases with no gene match: 6. DNA of the CDR3: TGCAGTGCTAGAGTCGCCGGGAGGGGATCCTACGAGCAGTACTTC. Translating it yields CSARVAGRGSYEQYF.

This clonotype was counted between two and nine times. The chain uses TRBV29-1 and TRBJ2-5; 9 bases are shared with TRBD2. Unmatched junction bases numbered 11, after V lost 4 bases and J lost 5 bases. Germline-derived CDR1 and CDR2 are SQVTM and ANQGSEA. CDR3 length: 15 residues. The CDR3 DNA is TGCAGCGTTGTCGGGGGCGTAGCGGGAGTCGAGACCCAGTACTTC. This encodes CSVVGGVAGVETQYF.

The sample holds a few counts of this clonotype. The rearrangement links TRBV12-5 to TRBJ1-2; TRBD1 aligns across 7 bases. The CDR3 extends over 14 amino acids. The trim removed 3 bases at V and 6 bases at J, leaving 7 bases unmatched. Germline V CDR1 and CDR2: LGHNT, FRNRAP. CDR3 loop: CASGFGTDWDGYTF. DNA of the CDR3: TGTGCTAGTGGTTTTGGGACAGATTGGGATGGCTACACCTTC.

This clonotype was picked up many times. The rearrangement joins TRBV6-2 or TRBV6-3 to TRBJ2-1; unclear D gene. The CDR3 is 13 amino acids. CDR1 is MNHEY, CDR2 SVGEGT, per germline. V dropped 6 bases and J dropped 5 bases, with 11 bases sitting between them. The CDR3 sequence is CASSLSADNEQFF. In DNA, the CDR3 is TGTGCCAGCAGCCTTAGTGCGGACAATGAGCAGTTCTTC.

This clonotype appeared a few times. The chain links TRBV20-1 to TRBJ2-5; 10 positions agree with TRBD2. There are 14 residues in the CDR3. V gave up 5 bases and J gave up 5 bases; unmatched junction bases: 8. Germline-derived CDR1 and CDR2 are DFQATT and SNEGSKA (reference sequence). CDR3 bases: TGCAGTGCTTCACCGGGACTAGCGATGGAGACCCAGTACTTC. Protein product: CSASPGLAMETQYF.

This sequence joins TRBV9 and TRBJ2-1; TRBD2 matches at 9 bases. This CDR3 contains 16 residues. Germline CDR1 SGDLS, CDR2 YYNGEE. The V gene end was trimmed by 0 bases and the J gene end by 7 bases; junction bases not matched to a gene: 8. The CDR3 bases are TGTGCCAGCAGCGTAGGTTTGGGACTAGCTCTGAATGAGCAGTTCTTC. This gives the protein CASSVGLGLALNEQFF.

This clonotype was detected only a few times. The chain uses TRBV28 and TRBJ2-3; TRBD1 is a possible D gene (5 bases). V lost 3 bases to trimming and J lost 4 bases, with 11 bases between them. The CDR3 has 14 amino acids. Looked up from germline, CDR1 is MDHEN and CDR2 is SYDVKM. The CDR3 coding sequence is TGTGCCAGCAGTTTTCGAACAGGTTCAGATACGCAGTATTTT. Translating it yields CASSFRTGSDTQYF. Supplemented by reference TRBV28 and TRBJ2-3, the full variable domain reads DVKVTQSSRYLVKRTGEKVFLECVQDMDHENMFWYRQDPGLGLRLIYFSYDVKMKEKGDIPEGYSVSREKKERFSLILESASTNQTSMYLCASSFRTGSDTQYFGPGTRLTVL.

In this sample, this clonotype turned up a few times. This chain joins TRBV11-1 and TRBJ2-3, with TRBD1 identical over 7 bases. CDR3 length: 19 residues. Germline CDR1 is SGHAT and CDR2 is FQDESV (reference sequence). The ends lost 5 bases at V and 1 base at J; junction bases unmatched: 18. Written as DNA, the CDR3 is TGTGCCAGCAGCCTAGGACAGGTTCGGACCACTGTACGCACAGATACGCAGTATTTT. Translating gives CASSLGQVRTTVRTDTQYF. Together with reference TRBV11-1 and TRBJ2-3, the CDR3 gives the full variable domain: EAEVAQSPRYKITEKSQAVAFWCDPISGHATLYWYRQILGQGPELLVQFQDESVVDDSQLPKDRFSAERLKGVDSTLKIQPAELGDSAMYLCASSLGQVRTTVRTDTQYFGPGTRLTVL.

This clonotype showed up many times. V gene TRBV9 combines with J gene TRBJ2-1; 7 bases map to TRBD2. Looked up from germline, CDR1 is SGDLS and CDR2 is YYNGEE. This CDR3 has 15 residues. The V and J ends lost 2 bases and 8 bases, in that order; junction bases with no gene match: 10. The CDR3 reads CASSVGGSDIHEQFF. CDR3 bases: TGTGCCAGCAGCGTCGGCGGGAGTGATATCCATGAGCAGTTCTTC.

The V call is TRBV7-2, the J call TRBJ2-6, with 7 bases identical to TRBD2. The germline gives CDR1 SGHTA, CDR2 FQGNSA. The J segment lost 3 bases and the V segment lost 5 bases, leaving 7 bases of the junction unmatched. The CDR3 consists of 16 residues. CDR3 DNA: TGTGCCAGCAGCCCGTGGACTAGATTTGGGGCCAACGTCCTGACTTTC. Its protein product is CASSPWTRFGANVLTF.